The T cell receptor (beta chain) under discussion was sequenced for a study of blood T cell repertoires in COVID-19. Across the study: Collection of acute and convalescent COVID-19 samples took place in the United States, Italy and Spain. Sample material is recorded as cDNA or gDNA derived from T cells, B-cell-depleted T cells, or PBMCs.

As originally analysed: Estimation of nucleated cell counts relied on the amplification of reference gene primers. Profiling relied on immunoSEQ multiplex PCR, and the TCRdb table lists in-frame clones only, not all of them. V and J calls and clone size are those listed in that table; D and trimming were worked out from the DNA. The sample holds some 200,000 clones, less than 90% seen once. Trimming removed 4 bases at V and 5 bases at J, with 14 bases between. The CDR3 is made up of 15 amino acids. CDR1 is SEHNR and CDR2 is FQNEAQ in the germline V gene (reference sequence). This TCR derives from a man aged 65 to 79 with acute or convalescent COVID-19. Specimen: peripheral blood. The J gene is TRBJ1-4, the V gene TRBV7-9; a weak D match, TRBD1 (6 bases). CDR3 sequence reads: CASSSDRTLNEKLFF. CDR3 in DNA: TGTGCCAGCAGCTCCGACAGGACTTTGAATGAAAAACTGTTTTTT.